Shown below are 8 T cell receptor beta chains from a single sample sequenced in a study of T-cell reconstitution after alpha-beta-depleted transplantation in children. Construction of the TCRbeta library involved unique molecular identifiers. TCRdb redid the calling of the PCR reads with MiXCR, one entry per CDR3 protein. Of 450,000 to 600,000 distinct CDR3 sequences in the sample, around 13% were seen once. This sample comprised PBMCs, mostly from graft donor cells, obtained 360 days after TCRalphabeta/CD19-depleted stem cell transplant. These receptors were obtained from a male patient aged 10 to 17 who had a stem cell transplant for acute myeloid leukemia, so the T cells may come from the graft donor.

J is TRBJ2-7 and V is TRBV6-2 or TRBV6-3; TRBD2 aligns across 13 bases. Germline trimming cut 6 bases from V and 3 bases from J; bases unmatched to any gene: 5. The germline V gene encodes CDR1 MNHEY and CDR2 SVGEGT. The length of the CDR3 is 15 residues. As DNA, the CDR3 is TGTGCCAGCAGCCTGGGACTAGCGGGGCGCTACGAGCAGTACTTC. This gives the protein CASSLGLAGRYEQYF.

The chain employs TRBV7-6 and TRBJ2-2; D unclear. CDR3 size: 15 residues. Trimming took off 5 bases at V and 4 bases at J, with 14 bases between the two ends. Germline CDR1 is SGHVS and CDR2 is FNYEAQ. The CDR3 nucleotides are TGTGCCAGCAGCCAAAGACCGGAGTCCACCGGGGAGCTGTTTTTT. This encodes CASSQRPESTGELFF.

This rearrangement joins TRBV18 to TRBJ1-5, with D unclear. Trimming pared 2 bases from V and 6 bases from J, leaving 8 bases between. Germline values: CDR1 KGHSH, CDR2 LQKENI. This CDR3 contains 13 residues. The CDR3 loop reads CASSPGFTQPQHF. The CDR3 DNA reads TGTGCCAGCTCACCAGGGTTCACTCAGCCCCAGCATTTT.

This clonotype was seen many times. J is TRBJ2-5 and V is TRBV29-1; no clear D. Germline V lookup: CDR1 SQVTM, CDR2 ANQGSEA. CDR3 length: 9 residues. With 6 bases removed from V and 6 bases from J, the gap between germline ends came to 5 bases. This CDR3 is CSVRQTQYF. In DNA form, the CDR3 reads TGCAGCGTGAGACAGACCCAGTACTTC.

This clonotype was detected only a few times. The chain couples TRBV7-9 to TRBJ2-1; tentatively, D is TRBD2 (6 bases). Per germline, CDR1 SEHNR and CDR2 FQNEAQ (reference sequence). The ends were cut back, 2 bases at V and 3 bases at J, with 17 bases in the middle. There are 17 residues in the CDR3. CDR3 region: CASSLILAQDFYNEQFF. In DNA, the CDR3 is TGTGCCAGCAGCTTAATACTAGCTCAGGACTTCTACAATGAGCAGTTCTTC.

This clonotype showed up just a few times. V is TRBV12-3 or TRBV12-4 and J is TRBJ2-1; 11 bases are a match to TRBD2. The CDR3 has 16 amino acids. V lost 6 bases and J lost 7; bases outside the gene matches: 11. This CDR3 is CASRRPGLAERNEQFF. The CDR3 DNA sequence: TGTGCCAGCAGGCGACCGGGACTAGCGGAGAGGAATGAGCAGTTCTTC.

This clonotype was seen a handful of times. The gene calls are TRBV12-3 or TRBV12-4 and TRBJ1-1; D remains ambiguous. This CDR3 has 15 residues. V was shortened by 7 bases and J by 5 bases, with 20 bases between the two germline ends. This chain's CDR3 is CASTTAQVSGTEAFF. CDR3 nucleotide sequence: TGTGCCAGCACAACGGCCCAGGTGAGCGGGACTGAAGCTTTCTTT.

V and J are TRBV28 and TRBJ2-7; TRBD1 matches at 9 bases. The germline V gene encodes CDR1 MDHEN and CDR2 SYDVKM. The CDR3 runs 15 residues. The V segment lost 3 bases and the J segment 3 bases; nucleotides outside the gene matches: 6. As DNA, the CDR3 is TGTGCCAGCAGTTTCAGGGACAGGGCTAGCTACGAGCAGTACTTC. As protein: CASSFRDRASYEQYF.